This entry lists 17 T cell receptor beta chains sequenced from one sample in a study of T cell clones after liver transplantation (dated by TCRdb to between 2017 and 2020). What the time point label conveys for this sample: pre-transplant. Library method: the immunoSEQ multiplex PCR assay. TCRdb took this table from immuneACCESS and kept in-frame rearrangements with V and J called. Such tables lack part of the clones; where checked against another copy, unresolved V genes explain under half of the gap, and the rest is unexplained. The sample table records roughly 50,000 clones; 84% of these occur just once. Together, the top ten hold around 8.7% of the sample. Here the sequenced sample was CD4+ T cells from blood, taken before liver transplant. These receptor sequences come from a human donor who received a liver transplant.

J is TRBJ2-7 and V is TRBV5-1; TRBD2 aligns across 10 bases. Germline V CDR1 and CDR2: SGHRS, YFSETQ. The ends lost 4 bases at V and 3 bases at J; junction bases unmatched: 7. The CDR3 sequence is 15 residues long. The CDR3 nucleotides read TGCGCCAGCAGCCTAGAACTAGCGGGGATCTACGAGCAGTACTTC. This sequence encodes CASSLELAGIYEQYF.

The chain uses TRBV9 and TRBJ1-6; D possibly corresponds to TRBD1 (6 bases). Trimming pared 0 bases from V and 10 bases from J, leaving 17 bases between. The CDR3 consists of 16 residues. CDR1 and CDR2 (germline): SGDLS, YYNGEE. CDR3 coding DNA: TGTGCCAGCAGCGTAGGGGACATTGGGTCGGGGTCACCCCTCCACTTT. This codes for CASSVGDIGSGSPLHF.

The chain uses TRBV2 and TRBJ1-2, with 7 positions matching TRBD1. Losses at the gene ends were 2 bases for V and 7 bases for J; bases not matched to a gene: 4. Looked up from germline, CDR1 is SNHLY and CDR2 is FYNNEI. The CDR3 extends over 13 amino acids. CDR3 nucleotide sequence: TGTGCCAGCAGTGAATCACAGGGGTCTGGCTACACCTTC. Protein product: CASSESQGSGYTF. The entire variable domain, with the rest obtained from reference TRBV2 and TRBJ1-2, is as follows: EPEVTQTPSHQVTQMGQEVILRCVPISNHLYFYWYRQILGQKVEFLVSFYNNEISEKSEIFDDQFSVERPDGSNFTLKIRSTKLEDSAMYFCASSESQGSGYTFGSGTRLTVV.

This clone has only one observation. The chain recombines TRBV2 with TRBJ1-6, with D uncertain. V was clipped by 8 bases and J by 6 bases, with 17 bases between them. This CDR3 region has 15 residues. Germline values: CDR1 SNHLY, CDR2 FYNNEI. The CDR3 here is CASEISGRINSPLHF. CDR3 nucleotide sequence: TGTGCCAGCGAGATATCTGGTAGGATTAATTCACCCCTCCACTTT.

This sequence joins TRBV28 and TRBJ2-7; no definite D call. V lost 3 bases, J lost 5 bases, and 11 bases lay in between. In germline, CDR1 is MDHEN, CDR2 SYDVKM. The CDR3 is 13 amino acids. The CDR3 DNA reads as TGTGCCAGCAGTTTGGACCCGAGGAACGAGCAGTACTTC. Its protein product is CASSLDPRNEQYF.

This chain connects TRBV9 to TRBJ2-1; 8 bases line up with TRBD2. Looked up from germline, CDR1 is SGDLS and CDR2 is YYNGEE. The CDR3 covers 15 residues. The J segment lost 3 bases and the V segment lost 0 bases, leaving 2 bases of the junction unmatched. This CDR3 is CASSVGRGDYNEQFF. The CDR3 coding sequence is TGTGCCAGCAGCGTAGGGCGGGGGGACTACAATGAGCAGTTCTTC.

The chain employs TRBV30 and TRBJ2-7, with 9 bases lining up with TRBD1. This CDR3 has 15 residues. Germline values: CDR1 GTSNPN, CDR2 SVGIG (reference sequence). V trimming: 3 bases; J trimming: 1 base; junction bases outside the gene matches: 7. The CDR3 DNA reads TGTGCCTGGAGCCCCCGGGACAGGGTATCCTACGAGCAGTACTTC. Encoded protein: CAWSPRDRVSYEQYF. Variable domain in full (rest from reference TRBV30 and TRBJ2-7): SQTIHQWPATLVQPVGSPLSLECTVEGTSNPNLYWYRQAAGRGLQLLFYSVGIGQISSEVPQNLSASRPQDRQFILSSKKLLLSDSGFYLCAWSPRDRVSYEQYFGPGTRLTVT.

In DNA form, the CDR3 reads TGTGCCAGCAGCCAAGGGCGGCTGGGGTGGAACACTGAAGCTTTCTTT. It codes for CASSQGRLGWNTEAFF. The chain combines TRBV14 with TRBJ1-1; D gene uncertain. Germline V gene lookup returns CDR1 SGHDN and CDR2 FVKESK. V was pared by 1 base and J by 1 base, with 13 bases between. This CDR3 has 16 amino acids.

This chain links TRBV10-3 with TRBJ1-6; weak D call: TRBD1 (5 bases). The V end lost 0 bases, the J end lost 13 bases, and 13 bases lay between the germline ends. This CDR3 spans 14 amino acids. Germline CDR1 and CDR2: ENHRY and SYGVKD. CDR3 bases: TGTGCCATCAGTGAGTCTGGGGGGGTTGGGCCCCTCCACTTT. Amino acid sequence: CAISESGGVGPLHF.

The chain combines TRBV15 with TRBJ1-6; possible D gene TRBD1, 5 bases. Germline CDR1 is LNHNV and CDR2 is YYDKDF (reference sequence). V was shortened by 5 bases and J by 11 bases, with 13 bases between the two germline ends. CDR3 length equals 13 residues. CDR3 coding DNA: TGTGCCACCAGCCCCTACCCGGGGGCACCCCTCCACTTT. As protein: CATSPYPGAPLHF.

The chain combines TRBV9 with TRBJ2-5; the D gene is possibly TRBD2 (6 bases). This CDR3 has 14 amino acids. V lost 2 bases, J lost 5 bases, and 13 bases lay in between. Germline-derived CDR1 and CDR2 are SGDLS and YYNGEE. CDR3 sequence reads: CASSVTSRAETQYF. The CDR3 region has the DNA TGTGCCAGCAGCGTTACTAGCCGGGCGGAGACCCAGTACTTC.

J is TRBJ2-3 and V is TRBV5-1; D not resolved. Trimming shortened V by 3 bases and J by 4 bases, and 9 bases separated the two germline ends. Germline V CDR1 and CDR2: SGHRS, YFSETQ. This CDR3 comprises 13 residues. The CDR3 region is CASSSVRADTQYF. CDR3 sequence (DNA): TGCGCCAGCAGCTCCGTAAGAGCAGATACGCAGTATTTT.

The chain joins TRBV5-6 to TRBJ2-3; TRBD2 matches at 9 bases. The V gene end was trimmed by 4 bases and the J gene end by 3 bases; junction bases not matched to a gene: 6. This CDR3 comprises 15 residues. CDR1 is SGHDT, CDR2 YYEEEE, per germline. This CDR3 is CASSLSGRLTDTQYF. The CDR3 nucleotides read TGTGCCAGCAGCCTTAGCGGGAGACTAACAGATACGCAGTATTTT.

V usage is TRBV9 and J usage is TRBJ2-1; 9 bases are shared with TRBD2. In germline, CDR1 is SGDLS, CDR2 YYNGEE. This CDR3 is built from 15 residues. V lost 0 bases, J lost 9 bases, and 7 bases stayed unmatched. CDR3 sequence: CASSVGWGLASEQFF. The CDR3 bases are TGTGCCAGCAGCGTAGGCTGGGGACTAGCCAGTGAGCAGTTCTTC.

V usage is TRBV5-1 and J usage is TRBJ2-7; perhaps TRBD2 as D (6 bases). The CDR3 runs to 16 residues. V dropped 0 bases and J dropped 0 bases, with 13 bases sitting between them. Germline loops: CDR1 SGHRS, CDR2 YFSETQ. The CDR3 DNA sequence: TGCGCCAGCAGCTTGGAAAAAGCCGGGAGCTCCTACGAGCAGTACTTC. Encoded protein: CASSLEKAGSSYEQYF.

In its sample, this clone was seen once. This chain joins TRBV6-6 and TRBJ1-4; TRBD1 might be the D (5 bases). CDR1 MNHNY and CDR2 SVGAGI come from the germline V gene (reference sequence). This CDR3 spans 15 amino acids. The V end was cut by 6 bases, the J end by 0 bases, with 11 bases between. This CDR3 is CASRGHSTTNEKLFF. The DNA of the CDR3 is TGTGCCAGCAGGGGGCACAGCACAACTAATGAAAAACTGTTTTTT.

The chain recombines TRBV5-5 with TRBJ2-4, with 9 bases matching TRBD1. CDR1 is SGHKS and CDR2 is YYEKEE in the germline V gene (reference sequence). CDR3 size: 15 residues. The J segment lost 4 bases and the V segment lost 3 bases, leaving 5 bases of the junction unmatched. The CDR3 DNA reads TGTGCCAGCAGCTCAACCGGGACAGGGAAAAACATTCAGTACTTC. Translating it yields CASSSTGTGKNIQYF.